Listed below are T cell receptor beta chains from one sample, sequenced in a study of T cells in Graves' hyperthyroidism and ophthalmopathy. MiXCR, run by TCRdb on the multiplex PCR reads, gives a single entry per CDR3 protein. The table records roughly 500,000 distinct CDR3 sequences, around 50% of them present only once. Sequenced sample: peripheral blood or thyroid tissue (not recorded which). The receptors were sampled from an adult woman with Graves' disease, either hyperthyroidism or ophthalmopathy (not recorded which). CDR3s include the opening cysteine and the closing phenylalanine or tryptophan. A D gene is named only where the DNA matches it firmly. Part of the rows lack a size; the others show once, few, many or a class for expanded clones.

v_call	d_call	clone_size	j_call	cdr3_aa	cdr3_nt
TRBV7-9	-	many	TRBJ1-1	CASSLTSATEAFF	TGTGCCAGCAGCTTGACCTCGGCGACTGAAGCTTTCTTT
TRBV20-1	-	-	TRBJ1-2	CSASPGTSTGDDGYTF	TGCAGTGCTAGCCCCGGGACCTCGACCGGGGACGATGGCTACACCTTC
TRBV24-1	-	-	TRBJ2-7	CATSDFRAYEQYF	TGTGCCACCAGTGATTTCAGAGCCTACGAGCAGTACTTC
TRBV5-1	-	-	TRBJ2-7	CASSLLGWEQYF	TGCGCCAGCAGCTTGCTCGGGTGGGAGCAGTACTTC
TRBV29-1	-	-	TRBJ1-3	CSVGGSGNTIYF	TGCAGTGTCGGGGGCTCTGGAAACACCATATATTTT
TRBV19	TRBD2	-	TRBJ2-6	CASSIRAGEASGANVLTF	TGTGCCAGTAGTATAAGAGCGGGGGAAGCCTCTGGGGCCAACGTCCTGACTTTC
TRBV7-8	-	-	TRBJ1-6	CASSLARQSLHF	TGTGCCAGCAGCTTGGCCAGGCAATCTCTCCACTTT
TRBV7-2	-	few	TRBJ1-2	CASSFGSTGDYGYTF	TGTGCCAGCAGCTTCGGTTCGACAGGCGACTATGGCTACACCTTC
TRBV25-1	TRBD2	few	TRBJ2-2	CASSSGTTESGELFF	TGTGCCAGCAGTTCCGGGACTACCGAATCCGGGGAGCTGTTTTTT
TRBV2	-	-	TRBJ1-5	CASSKSSYNQPQHF	TGTGCCAGCTCAAAAAGCTCCTACAATCAGCCCCAGCATTTT
TRBV19	-	many	TRBJ1-1	CASSTQGIAEAFF	TGTGCCAGTAGTACCCAGGGCATCGCTGAAGCTTTCTTT
TRBV7-9	-	-	TRBJ1-5	CASSLDSRVQPQHF	TGTGCCAGCAGCTTAGACAGCAGAGTTCAGCCCCAGCATTTT
TRBV20-1	TRBD2	many	TRBJ2-7	CSARDWTGTSYEQYF	TGCAGTGCTAGAGATTGGACCGGGACTAGCTACGAGCAGTACTTC